This is a list of T cell receptor beta chains from one sample in a study of blood T cells in healthy people across ages. Each CDR3 protein is one row after TCRdb ran MiXCR on the 5' RACE reads. The table has around 900,000 distinct CDR3 sequences, 25% to 35% seen once. The sequencing input was blood. The receptors derive from a woman of 80 years or more in good health. Both conserved end residues are part of each CDR3. The D gene is left open where the match is weak. Size is omitted from some rows. Given values are once, few, many or a class for expanded clones.

cdr3_aa: CASRRLGWETEAFF; cdr3_nt: TGTGCCAGCAGGCGTCTTGGGTGGGAAACTGAAGCTTTCTTT; v_call: TRBV6-2/TRBV6-3; cdr3_length: 14; d_call: NA; clone_size: few; j_call: TRBJ1-1
cdr3_aa: CASSQLRENTEAFF; cdr3_nt: TGTGCCAGCAGCCAATTACGTGAGAACACTGAAGCTTTCTTT; v_call: TRBV4-2; cdr3_length: 14; d_call: NA; clone_size: many; j_call: TRBJ1-1
cdr3_aa: CSVESGAANEKLFF; cdr3_nt: TGCAGCGTTGAGAGTGGTGCAGCTAATGAAAAACTGTTTTTT; v_call: TRBV29-1; cdr3_length: 14; d_call: NA; clone_size: many; j_call: TRBJ1-4
cdr3_aa: CASSVSTGAPYEQYF; cdr3_nt: TGTGCCAGCAGCGTCAGTACAGGGGCCCCCTACGAGCAGTACTTC; v_call: TRBV9; cdr3_length: 15; d_call: TRBD1; clone_size: NA; j_call: TRBJ2-7
cdr3_aa: CSARERGPNTGELFF; cdr3_nt: TGCAGTGCTAGAGAGAGGGGCCCGAACACCGGGGAGCTGTTTTTT; v_call: TRBV20-1; cdr3_length: 15; d_call: NA; clone_size: NA; j_call: TRBJ2-2
cdr3_aa: CASSLSVGNNQPQHF; cdr3_nt: TGTGCCAGCAGCTTATCAGTAGGGAACAATCAGCCCCAGCATTTT; v_call: TRBV7-2; cdr3_length: 15; d_call: NA; clone_size: many; j_call: TRBJ1-5
cdr3_aa: CASSLDSGGSESQFF; cdr3_nt: TGTGCCAGCAGTTTAGATAGCGGGGGTTCGGAGTCCCAGTTCTTC; v_call: TRBV12-3/TRBV12-4; cdr3_length: 15; d_call: TRBD2; clone_size: NA; j_call: TRBJ2-1
cdr3_aa: CASSGQGGPDNGNTIYF; cdr3_nt: TGTGCCAGCAGCGGCCAGGGAGGTCCGGATAATGGAAACACCATATATTTT; v_call: TRBV9; cdr3_length: 17; d_call: NA; clone_size: NA; j_call: TRBJ1-3
cdr3_aa: CASSGAHNWGGYTF; cdr3_nt: TGTGCCAGCAGCGGGGCCCACAACTGGGGTGGCTACACCTTC; v_call: TRBV25-1; cdr3_length: 14; d_call: NA; clone_size: NA; j_call: TRBJ1-2
cdr3_aa: CASSSRQGTYNEQFF; cdr3_nt: TGTGCCAGCAGTTCTCGACAGGGTACCTACAATGAGCAGTTCTTC; v_call: TRBV6-2/TRBV6-3; cdr3_length: 15; d_call: TRBD1; clone_size: many; j_call: TRBJ2-1
cdr3_aa: CASRLGTTDTQYF; cdr3_nt: TGTGCCAGCAGACTGGGAACCACAGATACGCAGTATTTT; v_call: TRBV7-2; cdr3_length: 13; d_call: NA; clone_size: many; j_call: TRBJ2-3
cdr3_aa: CASSSISVAKNIQYF; cdr3_nt: TGTGCCAGCAGTTCTATCAGCGTAGCCAAAAACATTCAGTACTTC; v_call: TRBV6-2/TRBV6-3; cdr3_length: 15; d_call: NA; clone_size: many; j_call: TRBJ2-4
cdr3_aa: CASSSLKGLYEQYF; cdr3_nt: TGTGCCAGCAGCTCCTTAAAAGGCCTCTACGAGCAGTACTTC; v_call: TRBV7-2; cdr3_length: 14; d_call: NA; clone_size: many; j_call: TRBJ2-7
cdr3_aa: CASSPGTSIVTDTQYF; cdr3_nt: TGTGCCAGCAGCCCCGGGACATCGATAGTCACAGATACGCAGTATTTT; v_call: TRBV6-6; cdr3_length: 16; d_call: NA; clone_size: NA; j_call: TRBJ2-3
cdr3_aa: CSAYLAGGPEQYF; cdr3_nt: TGCAGTGCTTACCTAGCGGGGGGCCCCGAGCAGTACTTC; v_call: TRBV20-1; cdr3_length: 13; d_call: TRBD2; clone_size: NA; j_call: TRBJ2-7
cdr3_aa: CSVGTGPGQPQHF; cdr3_nt: TGCAGCGTTGGTACAGGGCCGGGACAGCCCCAGCATTTT; v_call: TRBV29-1; cdr3_length: 13; d_call: NA; clone_size: many; j_call: TRBJ1-5
cdr3_aa: CASSWSGGGFWNEQYF; cdr3_nt: TGTGCCAGCAGCTGGAGTGGGGGGGGCTTTTGGAATGAGCAGTACTTC; v_call: TRBV11-3; cdr3_length: 16; d_call: NA; clone_size: few; j_call: TRBJ2-5
cdr3_aa: CATSDYPRIAPVETQYF; cdr3_nt: TGTGCCACCAGTGATTACCCCAGGATTGCCCCTGTGGAGACCCAGTACTTC; v_call: TRBV24-1; cdr3_length: 17; d_call: NA; clone_size: many; j_call: TRBJ2-5
cdr3_aa: CASRTSGVSTDTQYF; cdr3_nt: TGTGCCAGCCGGACTTCTGGGGTGAGCACAGATACGCAGTATTTT; v_call: TRBV12-3/TRBV12-4; cdr3_length: 15; d_call: NA; clone_size: NA; j_call: TRBJ2-3
cdr3_aa: CASSLQGTGYNEQFF; cdr3_nt: TGTGCCAGCAGTCTTCAGGGGACGGGCTACAATGAGCAGTTCTTC; v_call: TRBV6-1; cdr3_length: 15; d_call: NA; clone_size: NA; j_call: TRBJ2-1
cdr3_aa: CASSLWGTSTDTQYF; cdr3_nt: TGTGCCAGCAGTTTATGGGGGACTTCTACAGATACGCAGTATTTT; v_call: TRBV27; cdr3_length: 15; d_call: NA; clone_size: many; j_call: TRBJ2-3
cdr3_aa: CASSLGGGTPDEQYF; cdr3_nt: TGTGCCAGCAGCCTAGGTGGGGGCACCCCAGATGAGCAGTACTTC; v_call: TRBV11-2; cdr3_length: 15; d_call: NA; clone_size: few; j_call: TRBJ2-7
cdr3_aa: CASRPRGAYNSPLHF; cdr3_nt: TGTGCCAGCAGACCACGGGGGGCCTATAATTCACCCCTCCACTTT; v_call: TRBV6-6; cdr3_length: 15; d_call: NA; clone_size: many; j_call: TRBJ1-6
cdr3_aa: CAILEGADGYTF; cdr3_nt: TGTGCCATATTGGAAGGCGCGGATGGCTACACCTTC; v_call: TRBV30; cdr3_length: 12; d_call: NA; clone_size: few; j_call: TRBJ1-2
cdr3_aa: CASSSRAGETQYF; cdr3_nt: TGTGCCAGCAGTTCCAGGGCTGGAGAGACCCAGTACTTC; v_call: TRBV12-3/TRBV12-4; cdr3_length: 13; d_call: NA; clone_size: many; j_call: TRBJ2-5
cdr3_aa: CASSFYRTDTQYF; cdr3_nt: TGTGCCAGCAGTTTTTACCGCACAGATACGCAGTATTTT; v_call: TRBV12-3/TRBV12-4; cdr3_length: 13; d_call: NA; clone_size: many; j_call: TRBJ2-3
cdr3_aa: CAISGTSYEQYF; cdr3_nt: TGTGCCATCAGTGGCACCTCCTACGAGCAGTACTTC; v_call: TRBV10-3; cdr3_length: 12; d_call: NA; clone_size: NA; j_call: TRBJ2-7
cdr3_aa: CASSAEGGRTDTQYF; cdr3_nt: TGTGCCAGCAGCGCGGAGGGGGGAAGGACAGATACGCAGTATTTT; v_call: TRBV9; cdr3_length: 15; d_call: NA; clone_size: few; j_call: TRBJ2-3
cdr3_aa: CASSKGVRAYNEQFF; cdr3_nt: TGTGCCAGCAGCAAGGGGGTACGGGCCTACAATGAGCAGTTCTTC; v_call: TRBV7-2; cdr3_length: 15; d_call: NA; clone_size: many; j_call: TRBJ2-1
cdr3_aa: CASSLVELSTDTQYF; cdr3_nt: TGTGCCAGCAGCTTGGTCGAGCTATCCACAGATACGCAGTATTTT; v_call: TRBV7-6; cdr3_length: 15; d_call: NA; clone_size: many; j_call: TRBJ2-3
cdr3_aa: CASSRRSGNTGELFF; cdr3_nt: TGTGCCAGCAGCCGGAGGTCCGGGAACACCGGGGAGCTGTTTTTT; v_call: TRBV12-3/TRBV12-4; cdr3_length: 15; d_call: NA; clone_size: few; j_call: TRBJ2-2
cdr3_aa: CATTARVRGDTQYF; cdr3_nt: TGTGCCACCACGGCGCGAGTGAGAGGAGATACGCAGTATTTT; v_call: TRBV12-3/TRBV12-4; cdr3_length: 14; d_call: NA; clone_size: NA; j_call: TRBJ2-3
cdr3_aa: CASRVLAGGLNKPMRTDAQYF; cdr3_nt: TGTGCCAGCAGGGTACTAGCGGGGGGTCTGAATAAACCGATGCGCACAGATGCGCAGTATTTT; v_call: TRBV12-3/TRBV12-4; cdr3_length: 21; d_call: TRBD2; clone_size: NA; j_call: TRBJ2-3
cdr3_aa: CASSLMTSGGWETQYF; cdr3_nt: TGTGCCAGCAGCTTAATGACTAGCGGGGGATGGGAGACCCAGTACTTC; v_call: TRBV7-6; cdr3_length: 16; d_call: TRBD2; clone_size: NA; j_call: TRBJ2-5
cdr3_aa: CATSDSTSGGFGTQYF; cdr3_nt: TGTGCCACCAGTGATTCTACTAGCGGGGGGTTCGGGACCCAGTACTTC; v_call: TRBV24-1; cdr3_length: 16; d_call: TRBD2; clone_size: many; j_call: TRBJ2-5
cdr3_aa: CASSQDRGPSNEQFF; cdr3_nt: TGTGCCAGCAGCCAAGACAGGGGGCCTTCCAATGAGCAGTTCTTC; v_call: TRBV12-1; cdr3_length: 15; d_call: NA; clone_size: many; j_call: TRBJ2-1
cdr3_aa: CASSERPLRNEQYF; cdr3_nt: TGTGCCAGCAGTGAAAGACCCCTAAGAAACGAGCAGTACTTC; v_call: TRBV6-1; cdr3_length: 14; d_call: NA; clone_size: many; j_call: TRBJ2-7
cdr3_aa: CASSAAGQGGSETQYF; cdr3_nt: TGTGCCAGCAGTGCGGCGGGACAGGGAGGATCGGAGACCCAGTACTTC; v_call: TRBV6-6; cdr3_length: 16; d_call: TRBD1; clone_size: NA; j_call: TRBJ2-5
cdr3_aa: CASSSLRTGDRSRGYEQYF; cdr3_nt: TGCGCCAGCAGCTCCCTTAGGACAGGGGATAGGTCAAGAGGCTACGAGCAGTACTTC; v_call: TRBV5-1; cdr3_length: 19; d_call: TRBD1; clone_size: NA; j_call: TRBJ2-7
cdr3_aa: CASSSGAGYTF; cdr3_nt: TGTGCCAGCAGCTCAGGGGCTGGCTACACCTTC; v_call: TRBV7-6; cdr3_length: 11; d_call: NA; clone_size: NA; j_call: TRBJ1-2
cdr3_aa: CASSLRDYRMGSYNEQFF; cdr3_nt: TGTGCCAGCAGCCTTCGGGACTACCGGATGGGCTCCTACAATGAGCAGTTCTTC; v_call: TRBV9; cdr3_length: 18; d_call: TRBD2; clone_size: many; j_call: TRBJ2-1
cdr3_aa: CSASPTRGGYTF; cdr3_nt: TGCAGTGCTAGCCCAACCCGGGGTGGCTACACCTTC; v_call: TRBV20-1; cdr3_length: 12; d_call: NA; clone_size: few; j_call: TRBJ1-2
cdr3_aa: CASSRPGQGASGFGYTF; cdr3_nt: TGTGCCAGCAGTCGCCCGGGACAGGGGGCTTCGGGTTTTGGCTACACCTTC; v_call: TRBV6-2/TRBV6-3; cdr3_length: 17; d_call: TRBD1; clone_size: few; j_call: TRBJ1-2
cdr3_aa: CASRLGAVETQYF; cdr3_nt: TGTGCCAGCAGGTTGGGGGCGGTGGAGACCCAGTACTTC; v_call: TRBV6-1; cdr3_length: 13; d_call: NA; clone_size: many; j_call: TRBJ2-5
cdr3_aa: CASSYVDYPYNEQFF; cdr3_nt: TGTGCCAGCAGTTATGTGGACTACCCTTACAATGAGCAGTTCTTC; v_call: TRBV6-5; cdr3_length: 15; d_call: NA; clone_size: NA; j_call: TRBJ2-1
cdr3_aa: CASSYSGVTGGTQYF; cdr3_nt: TGTGCCAGTAGTTATAGCGGGGTTACCGGGGGTACGCAGTATTTT; v_call: TRBV19; cdr3_length: 15; d_call: TRBD2; clone_size: NA; j_call: TRBJ2-3
cdr3_aa: CASRDNREAFF; cdr3_nt: TGTGCCAGCAGGGACAACCGGGAAGCTTTCTTT; v_call: TRBV6-2/TRBV6-3; cdr3_length: 11; d_call: NA; clone_size: few; j_call: TRBJ1-1
cdr3_aa: CASTTPGATYEQYF; cdr3_nt: TGTGCCAGCACCACTCCGGGGGCTACCTACGAGCAGTACTTC; v_call: TRBV6-2/TRBV6-3; cdr3_length: 14; d_call: NA; clone_size: many; j_call: TRBJ2-7
cdr3_aa: CASSFRTIQYNEQFF; cdr3_nt: TGTGCCAGCAGCTTCCGGACTATCCAGTACAATGAGCAGTTCTTC; v_call: TRBV11-3; cdr3_length: 15; d_call: NA; clone_size: NA; j_call: TRBJ2-1
cdr3_aa: CASSFPTRCARGTDIQYF; cdr3_nt: TGTGCCAGCAGCTTCCCAACACGATGCGCGAGGGGAACGGACATTCAGTACTTC; v_call: TRBV7-2; cdr3_length: 18; d_call: NA; clone_size: NA; j_call: TRBJ2-4
cdr3_aa: CASSLVLGNYNEQFF; cdr3_nt: TGTGCCAGCAGCTTAGTACTAGGAAACTACAATGAGCAGTTCTTC; v_call: TRBV11-1; cdr3_length: 15; d_call: NA; clone_size: NA; j_call: TRBJ2-1
cdr3_aa: CASSFAGGRNTGELFF; cdr3_nt: TGTGCCAGCAGCTTTGCGGGGGGTCGGAACACCGGGGAGCTGTTTTTT; v_call: TRBV7-9; cdr3_length: 16; d_call: TRBD2; clone_size: few; j_call: TRBJ2-2
cdr3_aa: CSAGYSGGSNEQFF; cdr3_nt: TGCAGTGCTGGGTATAGCGGGGGGTCCAATGAGCAGTTCTTC; v_call: TRBV20-1; cdr3_length: 14; d_call: TRBD2; clone_size: many; j_call: TRBJ2-1